A selection of T cell receptor beta chains follows, all from one sample in a study of response to subunit inactivated influenza vaccine. TCRdb re-called the RT-PCR reads with MiXCR, one entry per CDR3 protein. The data hold roughly 780,000 distinct CDR3 sequences, with around 18% observed a single time. The specimen comprised PBMCs from blood, sampled 4 to 6 days after vaccination. Receptors originate from a man aged 50 to 59 who received an inactivated influenza vaccine. The CDR3 runs from the conserved cysteine through the conserved F or W. D genes are given only for firm matches. Clone size is given for some rows only: seen once, a few or many times, or a class if the clone is expanded.

CDR3 protein	CDR3 DNA	J gene	D gene	V gene	clone size
CASSQSVQGRGYTF	TGTGCCAGCAGCCAATCGGTTCAGGGTCGTGGCTACACCTTC	TRBJ1-2	NA	TRBV3-1	NA
CATGWRGSDTQYF	TGTGCCACCGGTTGGCGGGGTTCAGATACGCAGTATTTT	TRBJ2-3	NA	TRBV11-2	NA
CATSDPKLAWEQFF	TGTGCCACCAGTGATCCCAAACTAGCGTGGGAGCAGTTCTTC	TRBJ2-1	TRBD2	TRBV24-1	NA
CARQLAENTGELFF	TGTGCCAGACAACTAGCGGAGAACACCGGGGAGCTGTTTTTT	TRBJ2-2	TRBD2	TRBV10-3	NA
CASSYQGPNTEAFF	TGTGCCAGCAGTTATCAGGGGCCGAACACTGAAGCTTTCTTT	TRBJ1-1	NA	TRBV12-3/TRBV12-4	NA
CASSYRPLQETQYF	TGTGCCAGCAGTTATCGGCCACTACAAGAGACCCAGTACTTC	TRBJ2-5	NA	TRBV6-5	few
CASSLGQSNQPQHF	TGTGCCAGCAGTTTAGGGCAGTCCAATCAGCCCCAGCATTTT	TRBJ1-5	NA	TRBV7-2	many
CASSPRGTSGYNEQFF	TGTGCCAGCAGCCCAAGGGGGACTAGCGGCTACAATGAGCAGTTCTTC	TRBJ2-1	TRBD2	TRBV27	few
CASSYDRGYEQYF	TGTGCCAGCAGCTACGACCGGGGGTACGAGCAGTACTTC	TRBJ2-7	NA	TRBV7-2	few
CASSLMGGEQYF	TGTGCCAGCAGCTTAATGGGCGGGGAGCAGTACTTC	TRBJ2-7	NA	TRBV5-6	few
CASSLRKTQYF	TGTGCCAGCAGCTTGCGAAAGACCCAGTACTTC	TRBJ2-5	NA	TRBV5-8	NA
CASSVGGVNQPQHF	TGTGCCAGCAGCGTAGGGGGGGTCAATCAGCCCCAGCATTTT	TRBJ1-5	NA	TRBV9	NA
CASSLVGVETQYF	TGTGCCAGCAGCTTGGTCGGGGTGGAGACCCAGTACTTC	TRBJ2-5	NA	TRBV5-6	NA
CATSKARLAGDHEQFF	TGTGCCACCAGCAAAGCAAGACTAGCGGGAGACCATGAGCAGTTCTTC	TRBJ2-1	TRBD2	TRBV15	NA
CASSSRQGASEQYF	TGTGCCAGCAGCTCGAGACAGGGGGCGAGCGAGCAGTACTTC	TRBJ2-7	TRBD1	TRBV7-2	NA
CASSRQYYNEQFF	TGTGCCAGCAGTAGGCAGTATTACAATGAGCAGTTCTTC	TRBJ2-1	NA	TRBV28	NA
CAISEMGDTQYF	TGTGCCATCAGTGAGATGGGAGATACGCAGTATTTT	TRBJ2-3	NA	TRBV10-3	many
CASSGATGFVELFF	TGTGCCAGCAGTGGTGCGACAGGGTTTGTGGAGCTGTTTTTT	TRBJ2-2	TRBD1	TRBV2	few
CAWAQGAGAQETQYF	TGTGCCTGGGCCCAAGGGGCAGGGGCGCAAGAGACCCAGTACTTC	TRBJ2-5	NA	TRBV30	few
CASSLDTGGGEQYF	TGTGCCAGCAGCTTAGATACAGGGGGTGGAGAGCAGTACTTC	TRBJ2-7	TRBD1	TRBV7-9	NA
CSASPGLAGESSF	TGCAGTGCGTCCCCGGGACTAGCGGGAGAGTCGTCCTTC	TRBJ2-1	TRBD2	TRBV20-1	few
CASSQALRPDTQYF	TGCGCCAGCAGCCAGGCCCTGCGGCCCGATACGCAGTATTTT	TRBJ2-3	NA	TRBV4-1	NA
CASRPGGVTSGSADTQYF	TGTGCCAGCCGCCCGGGAGGGGTTACTAGCGGGTCGGCAGATACGCAGTATTTT	TRBJ2-3	TRBD2	TRBV6-1	NA
CASRGQGAGGELFF	TGTGCCAGCAGGGGACAGGGGGCGGGCGGGGAGCTGTTTTTT	TRBJ2-2	TRBD1	TRBV12-3/TRBV12-4	NA
CASRPLAGDAYEQYF	TGTGCCAGCAGACCACTAGCGGGAGACGCCTACGAGCAGTACTTC	TRBJ2-7	TRBD2	TRBV6-1	few
CASSLGWRGGFQNTGELFF	TGCGCCAGCAGCTTGGGATGGCGCGGGGGATTTCAGAACACCGGGGAGCTGTTTTTT	TRBJ2-2	TRBD2	TRBV5-1	few
CASSMGWEETQYF	TGCGCCAGCTCGATGGGGTGGGAAGAGACCCAGTACTTC	TRBJ2-5	NA	TRBV5-1	few
CASSPYGGSRTDTQYF	TGTGCCAGCAGCCCCTACGGGGGATCGCGCACAGATACGCAGTATTTT	TRBJ2-3	NA	TRBV7-6	few
CASSLTSKSETQYF	TGCGCCAGCAGCCTGACTAGTAAATCGGAGACCCAGTACTTC	TRBJ2-5	NA	TRBV5-1	few
CASSLQGERYEQYF	TGCGCCAGCAGCCTTCAGGGGGAACGCTACGAGCAGTACTTC	TRBJ2-7	TRBD1	TRBV5-1	few
CASSQVVGGTGELFF	TGTGCCAGCAGCCAAGTCGTGGGGGGCACCGGGGAGCTGTTTTTT	TRBJ2-2	NA	TRBV3-1	NA
CASSYSSQGMRGYTF	TGTGCCAGCAGTTACTCTTCCCAGGGAATGAGGGGCTACACCTTC	TRBJ1-2	NA	TRBV6-5	NA
CASSPDITVAFF	TGTGCCAGCAGCCCGGACATAACAGTCGCTTTCTTT	TRBJ1-1	NA	TRBV11-2	few
CASRQQGGGQPQHF	TGTGCCAGCAGACAACAGGGGGGAGGGCAGCCCCAGCATTTT	TRBJ1-5	TRBD1	TRBV27	many
CASSWQAGANTGELFF	TGTGCCAGCAGCTGGCAGGCAGGAGCTAACACCGGGGAGCTGTTTTTT	TRBJ2-2	NA	TRBV7-2	NA
CASSFKNTQYF	TGTGCCAGCAGCTTTAAGAATACGCAGTATTTT	TRBJ2-3	NA	TRBV7-2	NA
CATSVNRPGSGQPQHF	TGTGCCACCAGCGTGAATCGTCCGGGGTCCGGACAGCCCCAGCATTTT	TRBJ1-5	NA	TRBV15	NA
CASQQGANYGYTF	TGTGCCAGCCAACAGGGAGCTAACTATGGCTACACCTTC	TRBJ1-2	NA	TRBV7-9	NA
CASSPVGGDEQYF	TGTGCCAGCAGCCCCGTGGGGGGTGACGAGCAGTACTTC	TRBJ2-7	NA	TRBV7-9	NA
CSATTPPAIGNTIYF	TGCAGTGCTACGACACCCCCCGCGATTGGAAACACCATATATTTT	TRBJ1-3	NA	TRBV20-1	few
CTSSETGGVHEKLFF	TGTACCAGCAGCGAGACAGGGGGCGTCCATGAAAAACTGTTTTTT	TRBJ1-4	TRBD1	TRBV7-9	NA
CASSQDWGNEQYF	TGTGCCAGCAGTCAAGACTGGGGGAACGAGCAGTACTTC	TRBJ2-7	NA	TRBV6-1	few
CASSPFGTANYGYTF	TGTGCCAGCAGCCCTTTCGGGACAGCTAACTATGGCTACACCTTC	TRBJ1-2	TRBD1	TRBV4-2	few